The clone carrying this T cell receptor (beta chain) was seen ten or more times. The sample belongs to a study of CD8 T cells in ankylosing spondylitis. MiXCR was run by TCRdb on the 5' RACE reads, yielding one entry per CDR3 protein. The sample holds 150,000 to 200,000 distinct CDR3 sequences, around 16% seen once. This CDR3 has 14 residues. Germline V CDR1 and CDR2: SGHNT, YYREEE (reference sequence). J lost 7 bases, V lost 3 bases, and 5 bases had no gene match. The clonotype was recovered from a male donor with ankylosing spondylitis or in good health (not recorded which). The sample consisted of blood, either unsorted or a sorted T cell fraction (not recorded which). The chain employs TRBV5-4 and TRBJ2-1; TRBD1 matches 9 bases. DNA for the CDR3: TGTGCCAGCAGCTCTAGACAGGGGGGGAATGAGCAGTTCTTC. Protein product: CASSSRQGGNEQFF.